One and the same sample provided the 18 T cell receptor beta chains below, sequenced in a study of patients and donors after allogeneic stem cell transplantation. TCRdb used MiXCR to reprocess the RT-PCR reads, holding one entry per CDR3 protein. The table lists approximately 99,000 distinct CDR3 sequences, 35% of them singletons. Sequencing input: blood, either unsorted or a sorted T cell fraction (not recorded which). The receptor set was obtained from a human donor who was either an allogeneic HSCT recipient or a stem cell or donor lymphocyte infusion donor (not recorded which). It is not recorded whose cells these are; they may come from a transplant donor.

The chain combines TRBV20-1 with TRBJ1-6; D is ambiguous. This CDR3 has 12 residues. V was cut by 0 bases and J by 7 bases, with 4 bases left in between. From germline, CDR1 is DFQATT and CDR2 SNEGSKA (reference sequence). This CDR3 is CSAREGNSPLHF. The DNA of the CDR3 is TGCAGTGCTAGAGAGGGAAATTCACCCCTCCACTTT.

This clonotype appeared a few times. The rearrangement uses TRBV27 and TRBJ1-6, with D possibly TRBD1 on 5 matching bases. This CDR3 comprises 15 residues. Between the trimmed V and J ends, which lost 2 bases and 1 base, there was a span of 6 bases. Germline lookup yields CDR1 MNHEY and CDR2 SMNVEV (reference sequence). CDR3 nucleotide sequence: TGTGCCAGCAGTTTAGGGGCTTCCTATAATTCACCCCTCCACTTT. Translation gives CASSLGASYNSPLHF.

V and J are TRBV15 and TRBJ1-1, with D unresolved. Germline V gene sequence: CDR1 LNHNV, CDR2 YYDKDF (reference sequence). CDR3 length: 14 residues. Trimming took 0 bases from V and 6 from J, leaving 11 bases between them. The CDR3 region has the DNA TGTGCCACCAGCAGAGAGGTGGGCGGCCCTGAAGCTTTCTTT. Amino acids: CATSREVGGPEAFF.

This rearrangement joins TRBV5-1 to TRBJ2-7; D gene ambiguous. Germline V gene data show CDR1 as SGHRS and CDR2 as YFSETQ. The CDR3 consists of 15 residues. The V gene lost 0 bases and the J gene lost 2 bases, with 12 bases spanning the gap. For the CDR3, the DNA is TGCGCCAGCAGCTTGGATTGGCCGAATACCTACGAGCAGTACTTC. Residues: CASSLDWPNTYEQYF.

The chain employs TRBV7-8 and TRBJ2-2; no clear D gene. This CDR3 is built from 15 residues. The germline V gene encodes CDR1 SGHVS and CDR2 FQNEAQ. Deletions cut 1 base from V and 2 bases from J, with 8 bases between. CDR3 amino acids: CASSLGYSNTGELFF. The CDR3 DNA is TGTGCCAGCAGCTTAGGCTACAGTAACACCGGGGAGCTGTTTTTT.

The V and J genes are TRBV7-8 and TRBJ2-1; 9 bases map to TRBD1. The germline gives CDR1 SGHVS, CDR2 FQNEAQ. The trim removed 5 bases at V and 9 bases at J, leaving 14 bases unmatched. The CDR3 is 16 amino acids. CDR3 DNA: TGTGCCAGCAGCCGGGGGTACAGGGGGCGAGGAGGTGAGCAGTTCTTC. It codes for CASSRGYRGRGGEQFF.

In its sample, this clonotype was seen a few times. The CDR3 spells CASSLGSPDQPQHF. Written as DNA, the CDR3 is TGTGCCAGCAGTTTAGGTTCACCGGATCAGCCCCAGCATTTT. V is TRBV12-3 or TRBV12-4 and J is TRBJ1-5; no definite D call. V lost 1 base and J lost 5, with 9 bases in between. CDR3 length: 14 residues.

This clonotype came up once. The chain joins TRBV20-1 to TRBJ2-3; TRBD1 might be the D (6 bases). Per germline, CDR1 DFQATT and CDR2 SNEGSKA (reference sequence). Trimming took off 5 bases at V and 4 bases at J, with 10 bases between the two ends. CDR3 length: 12 residues. The CDR3 DNA reads as TGCAGTGCTGAGGGGGTTGCAGATACGCAGTATTTT. This translates into CSAEGVADTQYF.

The gene calls are TRBV12-3 or TRBV12-4 and TRBJ2-1; TRBD2 matches 11 bases. CDR3 length: 15 residues. V was pared by 6 bases and J by 9 bases, with 10 bases of the junction left unmatched. CDR3 sequence: CASRATSGRLSEQFF. CDR3 bases: TGTGCCAGCAGGGCCACTAGCGGGAGACTGAGTGAGCAGTTCTTC.

This clonotype was recorded at least ten times. V gene TRBV20-1 combines with J gene TRBJ1-5; a weak D match, TRBD1 (5 bases). Germline V gene sequence: CDR1 DFQATT, CDR2 SNEGSKA (reference sequence). The CDR3 is made up of 12 amino acids. V was shortened by 3 bases and J by 5 bases, with 8 bases between the two germline ends. CDR3 residues: CSARGPDQPQHF. In nucleotides, the CDR3 is TGCAGTGCTAGGGGACCAGATCAGCCCCAGCATTTT.

The chain is built from TRBV20-1 and TRBJ2-1; unclear D gene. The V gene's germline CDR1 is DFQATT and CDR2 SNEGSKA (reference sequence). The CDR3 covers 11 residues. With 5 bases removed from V and 5 bases from J, the gap between germline ends came to 7 bases. The CDR3: CSAPTNNEQFF. The CDR3 DNA reads as TGCAGTGCTCCAACGAACAATGAGCAGTTCTTC.

This clonotype was detected once. The J gene is TRBJ2-5, the V gene TRBV29-1; 10 bases match TRBD1. V lost 4 bases to trimming and J lost 6 bases; unmatched junction nucleotides: 5. CDR1 is SQVTM, CDR2 ANQGSEA, per germline. The CDR3 extends over 13 amino acids. The CDR3 reads CSVGGQGVKTQYF. DNA for the CDR3: TGCAGCGTTGGAGGACAGGGGGTAAAGACCCAGTACTTC.

As to this clonotype: An end of the junction does not agree with germline; a read error may underlie this. This sequence joins TRBV5-1 and TRBJ2-6; D is uncertain. The CDR3 contains 16 residues. Germline V CDR1 and CDR2: SGHRS, YFSETQ. CDR3 sequence reads: CASRLAVYSGANVLTF. DNA for the CDR3: TGCGCCAGCAGATTGGCAGTTTACTCTGGGGCCAACGTCCTGACTTTC.

At least ten counts were recorded for this clonotype. The J gene is TRBJ2-7, the V gene TRBV5-1; D possibly corresponds to TRBD1 (5 bases). Trimming cost V 6 bases and J 3 bases, with 7 bases left between them. Germline V gene data show CDR1 as SGHRS and CDR2 as YFSETQ. This CDR3 contains 11 residues. CDR3 bases: TGCGCCAGCACGGACAACTACGAGCAGTACTTC. It specifies CASTDNYEQYF.

This rearrangement joins TRBV28 to TRBJ1-5, with a possible D match to TRBD1 (6 bases). Trimming removed 8 bases at V and 1 base at J, with 21 bases between. The CDR3 consists of 17 residues. Germline V lookup: CDR1 MDHEN, CDR2 SYDVKM. CDR3 loop: CASGGLVIQGSNQPQHF. CDR3 DNA sequence: TGTGCCAGCGGCGGGTTGGTCATACAGGGCAGCAATCAGCCCCAGCATTTT.

For this clonotype: In this CDR3 the conserved last residue, phenylalanine or tryptophan, is missing, so a read error is likely. This chain links TRBV7-8 with TRBJ1-4; D uncertain. Germline V gives CDR1 SGHVS, CDR2 FQNEAQ. V shed 1 base and J shed 2 bases, with 8 bases lying between them. There are 15 residues in the CDR3. The CDR3 sequence is CASSLDLDTNEKLFL. DNA for the CDR3: TGTGCCAGCAGCTTAGATTTGGACACTAATGAAAAACTGTTTTTG.

The chain recombines TRBV5-4 with TRBJ1-2; a possible D gene is TRBD1 (5 bases). CDR3 length: 14 amino acids. The V and J ends lost 5 bases and 2 bases respectively, with 13 bases between them. Germline values: CDR1 SGHNT, CDR2 YYREEE (reference sequence). This CDR3 reads CASRALAGNYGYTF. Written as DNA, the CDR3 is TGTGCCAGCAGGGCCCTGGCAGGGAACTATGGCTACACCTTC.

This chain links TRBV5-6 with TRBJ1-5, with D possibly matching TRBD1 (6 bases). From germline, CDR1 is SGHDT and CDR2 YYEEEE. The CDR3 runs 14 residues. V was clipped by 2 bases and J by 3 bases, with 9 bases between them. Here the CDR3 DNA reads TGTGCCAGCAGCTTCGGGGGCGACAATCAGCCCCAGCATTTT. Translating it yields CASSFGGDNQPQHF.